This TCR beta chain came from a study of T cells after yellow fever vaccination. General study points: It was a weaker secondary response, yet one that peaked faster, at day 5 versus 15. A large majority of primary-vaccination clones showed up again after the booster (approximately 95% CD4, approximately 90% CD8).

This clonotype was recorded only once. The antigen is unknown. They built TCR cDNA with 5'RACE template switching, a step that put in a universal primer site and UMIs. From the 5' RACE reads, TCRdb called clonotypes with MiXCR, one entry per CDR3 protein. The sample records roughly 180,000 distinct CDR3 sequences, about 6% being singletons. V dropped 4 bases and J dropped 3 bases, with 11 bases sitting between them. This CDR3 region has 14 residues. The germline V gene has CDR1 SGHKS and CDR2 YYEKEE (reference sequence). Source: CD4+ T cells sorted from PBMCs, taken on the day of the first yellow fever vaccination. V gene TRBV5-5 combines with J gene TRBJ2-1; D may be TRBD1 or TRBD2 (5 bases each). This TCR derives from a man younger than 35 who received the YFV17D yellow fever vaccine. CDR3 residues: CASSPGPVYNEQFF. The CDR3, as DNA: TGTGCCAGCAGCCCGGGGCCGGTCTACAATGAGCAGTTCTTC.